The 8 T cell receptor beta chains reported below all come from one sample, sequenced in a study of T cells in Graves' hyperthyroidism and ophthalmopathy. The investigators amplified TCR beta CDR3 regions from RNA transcripts. HTBI primers drove first-round RT-PCR of the TCR CDR3. TCRdb called the multiplex PCR reads again in MiXCR, with one record for every CDR3 protein. The sample records about 560,000 distinct CDR3 sequences, under 60% being singletons. The sequencing input was peripheral blood or thyroid tissue (not recorded which). The receptors shown here come from a young woman with Graves' hyperthyroidism.

A note on this clonotype: A much larger clone differs by one base, so this may be a read error. The V gene is TRBV7-6, the J gene TRBJ2-5; D could derive from TRBD1 or TRBD2 (5 bases each). Germline loops: CDR1 SGHVS, CDR2 FNYEAQ. The CDR3 is 12 residues long. The CDR3 DNA reads as TGTGCCAGCAGCCGTGAGTCGGGGACCCTGTACTTC. Its protein product is CASSRESGTLYF.

This clonotype was counted a few times. The chain's CDR3 is CSVRRPRDRGSYEQYF. The CDR3 nucleotides are TGCAGCGTTAGACGACCCCGGGACAGGGGGTCCTACGAGCAGTACTTC. This chain connects TRBV29-1 to TRBJ2-7; TRBD1 matches at 11 bases. The V and J ends lost 5 bases and 1 base, in that order; junction bases with no gene match: 10. The CDR3 length is 16 residues. The germline CDR1 and CDR2 sequences are SQVTM and ANQGSEA.

The chain has TRBV24-1 and TRBJ1-2; TRBD1 aligns across 10 bases. V lost 9 bases, J lost 2 bases, and 8 bases stayed unmatched. This CDR3 spans 15 amino acids. Per the germline V gene, CDR1 is KGHDR and CDR2 is SFDVKD. In DNA, the CDR3 is TGTGCCACCCCTCCTAGGACAGGGGGGAACTATGGCTACACCTTC. Amino acid sequence: CATPPRTGGNYGYTF.

This chain joins TRBV25-1 and TRBJ2-2; D not resolved. The CDR3 length is 14 residues. Germline CDR1 is MGHDK and CDR2 is SYGVNS. With 5 bases removed from V and 4 bases from J, the gap between germline ends came to 11 bases. This CDR3 is CASSPSFATGELFF. CDR3 DNA sequence: TGTGCCAGCAGTCCGAGTTTCGCCACCGGGGAGCTGTTTTTT.

This clonotype came up many times. The chain employs TRBV2 and TRBJ1-2, with D hard to call. Trimming pared 5 bases from V and 4 bases from J, leaving 14 bases between. The CDR3 has 14 amino acids. The V gene's germline CDR1 is SNHLY and CDR2 FYNNEI. Here the CDR3 reads CASSLAGETYGYTF. The CDR3 DNA sequence: TGTGCCAGCAGTTTGGCAGGAGAAACCTATGGCTACACCTTC.

This clonotype was counted between two and nine times. The V call is TRBV7-9, the J call TRBJ1-1, with 7 positions matching TRBD1. V dropped 1 base and J dropped 0; count of bases not matched to a gene: 11. This CDR3 has 18 residues. Germline values: CDR1 SEHNR, CDR2 FQNEAQ (reference sequence). The CDR3 DNA follows: TGTGCCAGCAGCTTAGGAGACAGGGACGAGGGCGTGAACACTGAAGCTTTCTTT. Amino acid sequence: CASSLGDRDEGVNTEAFF.

This clonotype was observed many times. This chain links TRBV5-8 with TRBJ2-5; TRBD1 matches 7 bases. CDR1 and CDR2 from the germline V gene are SGHTS and YDEGEE. Trimming removed 0 bases from V and 3 bases from J; junction bases left unmatched: 2. The CDR3 sequence is 14 residues long. This CDR3 is CASSLGGTEETQYF. The DNA for the CDR3 is TGTGCCAGCAGCTTGGGGGGGACAGAAGAGACCCAGTACTTC.

Concerning this clonotype itself: The missing conserved phenylalanine or tryptophan at the end of this CDR3 makes a read error likely. It is unclear where the CDR3 begins or ends on the DNA, so no DNA is shown, and the CDR3 is as TCRdb lists it. The chain combines TRBV7-3 with TRBJ1-1. Germline assignment: CDR1 SGHTA and CDR2 FQGTGA. The CDR3 numbers 8 amino acids, ends counted. CDR3 residues: CASSHSRV.